Below are 3 T cell receptor beta chains sequenced from a single sample in a study of shared clonotypes between healthy human individuals. Clones were sequenced by immunoSEQ multiplex PCR, and TCRdb holds only the in-frame ones, with some missing. The sample holds about 2 million clones, about 95% seen once. Naive-designated CD8 cells lacked CD45RO, were positively enriched for CCR7, and omitted terminally differentiated effector memory CD45RA+ cells. Sequencing used naive CD8+ T cells sorted from blood. Source of these receptors: a man younger than 35 in good health.

This clone came up once. The chain has TRBV4-1 and TRBJ2-7; D is perhaps TRBD1 or TRBD2 (5 bases each). Germline V lookup: CDR1 MGHRA, CDR2 YSYEKL. Between the trimmed V and J ends, which lost 3 bases and 2 bases, there was a span of 11 bases. This CDR3 contains 14 residues. The CDR3 nucleotides are TGCGCCAGCAGCCAGGGGGATTACGCCTACGAGCAGTACTTC. It yields the protein CASSQGDYAYEQYF.

This chain uses TRBV19 with TRBJ1-1, with 7 positions matching TRBD1. Trimming took 5 bases from V and 5 from J; bases not matched to a gene: 8. CDR1 and CDR2 from the germline V gene are LNHDA and SQIVND (reference sequence). This CDR3 has 14 amino acids. CDR3 protein: CASSARDSRTEAFF. The DNA for the CDR3 is TGTGCCAGTAGTGCCCGGGACAGTCGAACTGAAGCTTTCTTT.

The gene calls are TRBV5-4 and TRBJ2-7; 10 bases match TRBD1. CDR1 SGHNT and CDR2 YYREEE come from the germline V gene (reference sequence). This CDR3 spans 15 amino acids. The trim removed 2 bases at V and 3 bases at J, leaving 5 bases unmatched. CDR3 sequence (DNA): TGTGCCAGCAGCTTTTCTGGGACAGGGGTCTACGAGCAGTACTTC. Translating it yields CASSFSGTGVYEQYF.